The present T cell receptor (beta chain) was sequenced within a study of cytomegalovirus exposure and HLA in healthy donors. General study points: The dataset shows that most TCR sequences were rare, while some public TCRs occurred in many donors. It was reportedly the case that the classifier diagnosed cytomegalovirus status with high specificity and sensitivity. The study designated 150 or so TCR beta chains cytomegalovirus-associated.

Of note for this clone: What it binds is not known.

Germline V CDR1 and CDR2: SNHLY, FYNNEI. Trimming removed 6 bases at V and 0 bases at J, with 9 bases between. The CDR3 covers 14 residues. Donors were drawn from the approximately 130-subject validation cohort, separate from the approximately 670-subject first cohort. Clones were sequenced by immunoSEQ multiplex PCR, and TCRdb holds only the in-frame ones, with some missing. Here the sample spans nearly 200,000 clones, around 80% being singletons. Material: PBMCs. This receptor was obtained from a woman aged 30 to 39 in good health and CMV-seropositive. This chain joins TRBV2 and TRBJ2-1; D not certain. The CDR3 sequence is CASSPTGSYNEQFF. CDR3 DNA sequence: TGTGCCAGCAGCCCGACTGGCTCCTACAATGAGCAGTTCTTC.